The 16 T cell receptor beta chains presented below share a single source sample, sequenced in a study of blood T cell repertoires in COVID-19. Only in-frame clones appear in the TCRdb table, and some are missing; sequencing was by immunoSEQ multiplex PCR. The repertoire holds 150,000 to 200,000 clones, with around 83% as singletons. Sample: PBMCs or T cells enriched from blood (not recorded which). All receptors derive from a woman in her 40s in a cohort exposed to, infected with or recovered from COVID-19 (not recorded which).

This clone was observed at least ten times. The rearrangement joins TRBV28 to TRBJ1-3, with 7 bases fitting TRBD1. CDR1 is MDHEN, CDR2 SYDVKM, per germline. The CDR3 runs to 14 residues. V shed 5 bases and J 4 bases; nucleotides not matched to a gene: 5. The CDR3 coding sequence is TGTGCCAGCAGTCATGGGACAGAGGGAAACACCATATATTTT. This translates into CASSHGTEGNTIYF.

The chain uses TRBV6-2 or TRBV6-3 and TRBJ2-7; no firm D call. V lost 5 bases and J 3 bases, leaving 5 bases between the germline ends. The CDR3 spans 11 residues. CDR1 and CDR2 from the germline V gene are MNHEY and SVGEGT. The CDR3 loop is CASSTGYEQYF. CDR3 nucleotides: TGTGCCAGCAGTACCGGCTACGAGCAGTACTTC.

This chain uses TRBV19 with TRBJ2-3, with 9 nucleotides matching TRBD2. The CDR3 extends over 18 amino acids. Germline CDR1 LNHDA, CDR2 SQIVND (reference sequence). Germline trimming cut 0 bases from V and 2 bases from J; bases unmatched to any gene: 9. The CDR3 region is CASSIDFSLAGITDTQYF. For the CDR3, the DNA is TGTGCCAGTAGTATAGATTTCTCCCTAGCGGGAATCACAGATACGCAGTATTTT.

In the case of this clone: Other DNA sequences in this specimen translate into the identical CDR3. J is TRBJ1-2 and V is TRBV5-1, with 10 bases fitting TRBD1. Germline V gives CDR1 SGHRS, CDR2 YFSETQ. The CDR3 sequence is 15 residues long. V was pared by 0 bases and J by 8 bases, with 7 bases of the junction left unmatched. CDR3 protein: CASSLAGDRGLGYTF. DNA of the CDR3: TGCGCCAGCAGCTTGGCCGGGGACAGGGGTCTCGGCTACACCTTC.

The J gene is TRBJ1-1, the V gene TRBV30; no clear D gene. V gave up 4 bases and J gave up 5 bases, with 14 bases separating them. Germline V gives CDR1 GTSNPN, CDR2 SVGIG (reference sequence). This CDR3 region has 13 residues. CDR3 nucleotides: TGTGCCTGGATGACGGGCGGGTGGACTGAAGCTTTCTTT. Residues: CAWMTGGWTEAFF.

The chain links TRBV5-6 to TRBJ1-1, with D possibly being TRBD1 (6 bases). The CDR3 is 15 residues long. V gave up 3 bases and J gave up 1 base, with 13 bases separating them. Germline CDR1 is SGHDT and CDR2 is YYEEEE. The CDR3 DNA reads TGTGCCAGCAGCTCCTCAGGCAGGGGGAACACTGAAGCTTTCTTT. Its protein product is CASSSSGRGNTEAFF.

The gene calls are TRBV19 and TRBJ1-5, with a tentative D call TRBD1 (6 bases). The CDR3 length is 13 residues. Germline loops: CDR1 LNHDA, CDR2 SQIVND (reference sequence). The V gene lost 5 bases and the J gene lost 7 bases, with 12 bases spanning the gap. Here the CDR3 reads CASSSQGRQPQHF. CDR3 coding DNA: TGTGCCAGTAGTTCACAGGGTCGGCAGCCCCAGCATTTT.

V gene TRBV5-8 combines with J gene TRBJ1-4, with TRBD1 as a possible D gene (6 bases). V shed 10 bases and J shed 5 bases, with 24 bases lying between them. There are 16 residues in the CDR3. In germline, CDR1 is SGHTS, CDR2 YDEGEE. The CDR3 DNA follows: TGTGCCGTACCAAAAATGGGGGCCAAGGGCAATGAAAAACTGTTTTTT. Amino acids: CAVPKMGAKGNEKLFF.

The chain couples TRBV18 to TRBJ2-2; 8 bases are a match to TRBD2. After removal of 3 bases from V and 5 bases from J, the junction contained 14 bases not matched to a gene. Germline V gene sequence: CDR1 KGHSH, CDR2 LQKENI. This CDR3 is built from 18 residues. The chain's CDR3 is CASSPPQGSGTRTGELFF. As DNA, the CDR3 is TGTGCCAGCTCACCCCCCCAGGGTAGCGGGACAAGGACCGGGGAGCTGTTTTTT.

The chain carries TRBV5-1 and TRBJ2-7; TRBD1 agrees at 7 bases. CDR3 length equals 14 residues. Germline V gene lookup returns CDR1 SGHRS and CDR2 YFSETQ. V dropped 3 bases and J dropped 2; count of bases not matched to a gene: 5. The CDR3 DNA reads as TGCGCCAGCAGCTCATGGACAGGACCCTACGAGCAGTACTTC. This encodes CASSSWTGPYEQYF.

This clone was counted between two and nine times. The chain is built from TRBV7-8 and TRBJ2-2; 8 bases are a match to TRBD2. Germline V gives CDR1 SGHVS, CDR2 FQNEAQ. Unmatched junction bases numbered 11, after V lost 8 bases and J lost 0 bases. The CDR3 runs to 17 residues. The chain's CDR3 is CASYRGGTQTNTGELFF. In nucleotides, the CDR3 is TGTGCCAGCTATCGCGGGGGGACCCAGACGAACACCGGGGAGCTGTTTTTT. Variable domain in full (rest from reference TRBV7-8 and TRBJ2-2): GAGVSQSPRYKVAKRGQDVALRCDPISGHVSLFWYQQALGQGPEFLTYFQNEAQLDKSGLPSDRFFAERPEGSVSTLKIQRTQQEDSAVYLCASYRGGTQTNTGELFFGEGSRLTVL.

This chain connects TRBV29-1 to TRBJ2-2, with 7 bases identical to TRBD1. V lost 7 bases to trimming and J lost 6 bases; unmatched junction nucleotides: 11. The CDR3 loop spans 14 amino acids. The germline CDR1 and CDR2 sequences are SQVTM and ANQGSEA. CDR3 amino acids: CSAMTGRSAGELFF. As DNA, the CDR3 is TGCAGCGCGATGACAGGGAGATCGGCCGGGGAGCTGTTTTTT.

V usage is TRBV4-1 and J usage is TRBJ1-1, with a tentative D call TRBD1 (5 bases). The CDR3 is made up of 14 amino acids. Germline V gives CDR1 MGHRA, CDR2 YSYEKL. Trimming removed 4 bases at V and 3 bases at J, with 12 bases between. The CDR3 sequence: CASSPRGGDTEAFF. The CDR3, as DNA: TGCGCCAGCAGCCCCCGAGGAGGGGACACTGAAGCTTTCTTT.

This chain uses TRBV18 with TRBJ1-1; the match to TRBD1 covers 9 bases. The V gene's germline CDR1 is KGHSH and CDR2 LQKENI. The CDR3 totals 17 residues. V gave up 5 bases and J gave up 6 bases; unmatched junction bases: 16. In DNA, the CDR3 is TGTGCCAGCTCATCAACCGGGACAGGGAATCGGAAACCTGAAGCTTTCTTT. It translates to CASSSTGTGNRKPEAFF.

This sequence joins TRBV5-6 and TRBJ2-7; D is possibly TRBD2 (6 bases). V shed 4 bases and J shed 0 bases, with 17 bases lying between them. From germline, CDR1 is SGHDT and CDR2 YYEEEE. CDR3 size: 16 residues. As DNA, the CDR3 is TGTGCCAGCAGCAGTATCGGGAGCCTTAGCTCCTACGAGCAGTACTTC. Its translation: CASSSIGSLSSYEQYF.

The CDR3 sequence: CASGTARRAEAFF. As DNA, the CDR3 is TGTGCCAGTGGGACAGCCCGGCGGGCTGAAGCTTTCTTT. The rearrangement joins TRBV6-5 to TRBJ1-1; 7 bases fit TRBD1. This CDR3 spans 13 amino acids. Germline CDR1 MNHEY, CDR2 SVGAGI. With V trimmed by 9 bases and J by 6 bases, 10 bases remained unmatched.